This note documents a single T cell receptor beta chain sequence. This sample was included in a study of blood T cell repertoires in COVID-19. At the level of the study: COVID-19 samples collected from the United States, Italy and Spain covered acute and convalescent phases. Sources were T cells, B-cell-depleted T cells, or PBMCs; the material itself was cDNA or gDNA.

Trimming took off 5 bases at V and 5 bases at J, with 15 bases between the two ends. The CDR3 loop spans 13 amino acids. Per the germline V gene, CDR1 is GTSNPN and CDR2 is SVGIG (reference sequence). Per the authors' pipeline: Researchers report that nucleated cell counts were estimated from reference gene primer amplification. Here immunoSEQ multiplex PCR was the method, and the copy in TCRdb shows in-frame clones only, minus some. The DNA was the basis for D and trimming; V, J and clone size are from that table. The repertoire holds under 200,000 clones, with 86% as singletons. This chain connects TRBV30 to TRBJ1-1; a weak D match, TRBD1 (5 bases). Material: peripheral blood. The receptor comes from a man between 18 and 29 years old with acute or convalescent COVID-19. Here the CDR3 DNA reads TGTGCCTGGTCCAGGGTTGGAGGGACTGAAGCTTTCTTT. This codes for CAWSRVGGTEAFF.